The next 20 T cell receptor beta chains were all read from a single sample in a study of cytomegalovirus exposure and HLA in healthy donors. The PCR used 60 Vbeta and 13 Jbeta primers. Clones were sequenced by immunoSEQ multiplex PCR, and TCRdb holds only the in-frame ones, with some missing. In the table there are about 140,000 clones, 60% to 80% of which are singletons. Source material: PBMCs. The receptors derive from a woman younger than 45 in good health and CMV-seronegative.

This chain's CDR3 is CASSLEGTGNGYTF. DNA for the CDR3: TGCGCCAGCAGCTTGGAGGGGACAGGGAATGGCTACACCTTC. The chain employs TRBV5-1 and TRBJ1-2, with 9 nucleotides matching TRBD1. CDR1 is SGHRS and CDR2 is YFSETQ in the germline V gene. This CDR3 is 14 amino acids long. Losses at the gene ends were 0 bases for V and 6 bases for J; bases not matched to a gene: 3. The full variable domain, with the rest looked up from reference TRBV5-1 and TRBJ1-2, is KAGVTQTPRYLIKTRGQQVTLSCSPISGHRSVSWYQQTPGQGLQFLFEYFSETQRNKGNFPGRFSGRQFSNSRSEMNVSTLELGDSALYLCASSLEGTGNGYTFGSGTRLTVV.

CDR3 protein: CASSLYRGLNQPQHF. The DNA for the CDR3 is TGTGCCAGCAGTTTATACAGGGGGTTAAATCAGCCCCAGCATTTT. The chain carries TRBV27 and TRBJ1-5; the match to TRBD1 covers 8 bases. CDR3 size: 15 residues. The V segment lost 1 base and the J segment 4 bases; nucleotides outside the gene matches: 3. CDR1 is MNHEY and CDR2 is SMNVEV in the germline V gene (reference sequence).

The CDR3 loop reads CASSPGALVIETQYF. Written as DNA, the CDR3 is TGTGCCAGCAGCCCAGGCGCACTGGTGATTGAGACCCAGTACTTC. This rearrangement joins TRBV9 to TRBJ2-5; no clear D. The CDR3 spans 15 residues. Germline lookup yields CDR1 SGDLS and CDR2 YYNGEE. The V end was cut by 4 bases, the J end by 5 bases, with 18 bases between.

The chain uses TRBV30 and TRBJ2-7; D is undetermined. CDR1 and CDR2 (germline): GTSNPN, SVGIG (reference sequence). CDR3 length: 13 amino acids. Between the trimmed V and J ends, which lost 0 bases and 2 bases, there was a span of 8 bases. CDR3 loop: CAWSVQATYEQYF. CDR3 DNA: TGTGCCTGGAGTGTGCAGGCTACCTACGAGCAGTACTTC.

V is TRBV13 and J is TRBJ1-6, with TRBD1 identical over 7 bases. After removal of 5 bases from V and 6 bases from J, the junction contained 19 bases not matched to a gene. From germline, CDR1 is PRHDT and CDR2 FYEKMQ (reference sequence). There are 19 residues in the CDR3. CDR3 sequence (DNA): TGTGCCAGCAGCCCACCTCCGGCCGGACAGGCCGGCGGTAATTCACCCCTCCACTTT. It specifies CASSPPPAGQAGGNSPLHF.

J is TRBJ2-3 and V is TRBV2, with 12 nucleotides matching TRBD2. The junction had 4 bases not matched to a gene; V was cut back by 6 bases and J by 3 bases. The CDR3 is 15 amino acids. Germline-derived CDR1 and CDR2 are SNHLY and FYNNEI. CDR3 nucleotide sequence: TGTGCCAGCAGGCTAGCGGGGGGGCCGACAGATACGCAGTATTTT. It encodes CASRLAGGPTDTQYF.

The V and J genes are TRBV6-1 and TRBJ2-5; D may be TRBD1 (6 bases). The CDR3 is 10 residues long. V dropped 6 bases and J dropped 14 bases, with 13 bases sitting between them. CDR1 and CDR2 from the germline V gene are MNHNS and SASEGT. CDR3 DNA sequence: TGTGCCAGCAGACTCCGGACAGCCTACTTC. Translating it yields CASRLRTAYF.

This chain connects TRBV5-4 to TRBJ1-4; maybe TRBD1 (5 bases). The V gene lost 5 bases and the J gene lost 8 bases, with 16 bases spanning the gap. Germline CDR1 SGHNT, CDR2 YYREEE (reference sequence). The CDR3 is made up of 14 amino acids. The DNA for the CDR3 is TGTGCCAGCAGACGGGGGGGGGTTGAAGAAAAACTGTTTTTT. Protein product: CASRRGGVEEKLFF.

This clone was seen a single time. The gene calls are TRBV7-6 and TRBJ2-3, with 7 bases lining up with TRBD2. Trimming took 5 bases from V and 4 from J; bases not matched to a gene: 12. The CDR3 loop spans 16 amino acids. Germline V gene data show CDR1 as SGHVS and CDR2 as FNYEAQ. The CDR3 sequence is CASSLGTRGRADTQYF. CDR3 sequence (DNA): TGTGCCAGCAGCCTCGGGACCCGGGGGAGGGCAGATACGCAGTATTTT.

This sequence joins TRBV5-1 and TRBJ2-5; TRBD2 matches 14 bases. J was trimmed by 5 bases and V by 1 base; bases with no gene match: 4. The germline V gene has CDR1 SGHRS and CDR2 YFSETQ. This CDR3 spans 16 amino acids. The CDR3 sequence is CASSLWTSGGLETQYF. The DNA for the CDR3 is TGCGCCAGCAGCTTGTGGACTAGCGGGGGGCTGGAGACCCAGTACTTC.

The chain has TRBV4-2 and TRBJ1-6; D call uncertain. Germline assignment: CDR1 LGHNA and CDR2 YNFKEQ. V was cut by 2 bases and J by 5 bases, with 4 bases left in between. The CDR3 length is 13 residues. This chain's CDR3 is CASSQYNNSPLHF. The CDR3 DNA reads TGTGCCAGCAGCCAATACAATAATTCACCCCTCCACTTT.

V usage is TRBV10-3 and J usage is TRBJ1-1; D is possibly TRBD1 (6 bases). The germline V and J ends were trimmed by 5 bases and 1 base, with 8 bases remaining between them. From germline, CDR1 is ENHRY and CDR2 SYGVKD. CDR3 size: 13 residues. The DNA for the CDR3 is TGTGCCATCAGTAGGGGACAGAACACTGAAGCTTTCTTT. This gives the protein CAISRGQNTEAFF.

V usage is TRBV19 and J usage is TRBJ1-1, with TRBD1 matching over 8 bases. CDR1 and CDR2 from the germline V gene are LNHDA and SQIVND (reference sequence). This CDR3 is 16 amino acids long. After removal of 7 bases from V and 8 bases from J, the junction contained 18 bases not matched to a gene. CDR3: CASTSLAGQGGSEAFF. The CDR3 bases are TGTGCCAGTACCTCCTTGGCCGGACAGGGAGGATCGGAAGCTTTCTTT.

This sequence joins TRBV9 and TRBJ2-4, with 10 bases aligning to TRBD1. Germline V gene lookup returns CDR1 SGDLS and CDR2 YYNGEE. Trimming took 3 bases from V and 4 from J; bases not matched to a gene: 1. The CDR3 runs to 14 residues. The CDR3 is CASSGDRGKNIQYF. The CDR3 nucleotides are TGTGCCAGCAGCGGGGACAGGGGAAAAAACATTCAGTACTTC.

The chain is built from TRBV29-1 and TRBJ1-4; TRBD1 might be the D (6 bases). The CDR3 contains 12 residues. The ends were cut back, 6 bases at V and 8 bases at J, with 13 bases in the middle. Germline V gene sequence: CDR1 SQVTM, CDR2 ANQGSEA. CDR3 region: CSVQGRGEKLFF. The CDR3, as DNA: TGCAGCGTCCAGGGGAGGGGGGAAAAACTGTTTTTT.

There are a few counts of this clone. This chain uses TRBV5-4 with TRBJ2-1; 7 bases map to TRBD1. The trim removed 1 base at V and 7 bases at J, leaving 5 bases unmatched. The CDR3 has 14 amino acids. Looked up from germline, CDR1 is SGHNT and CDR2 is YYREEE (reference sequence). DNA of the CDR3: TGTGCCAGCAGCTTGACAGGGGCTCTAAATGAGCAGTTCTTC. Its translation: CASSLTGALNEQFF.

The CDR3 nucleotides read TGTGCCAGCAGCTTGGCCAAGGGGTTAGAGGGCTACACCTTC. Its protein product is CASSLAKGLEGYTF. The genes are TRBV5-4 and TRBJ1-2; D possibly corresponds to TRBD1 (5 bases). Trimming took 0 bases from V and 8 from J, leaving 14 bases between them. The CDR3 has 14 amino acids. From germline, CDR1 is SGHNT and CDR2 YYREEE (reference sequence).

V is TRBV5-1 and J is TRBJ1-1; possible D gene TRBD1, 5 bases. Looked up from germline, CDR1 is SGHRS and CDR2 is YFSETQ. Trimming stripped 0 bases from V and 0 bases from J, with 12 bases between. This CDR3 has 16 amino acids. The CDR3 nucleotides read TGCGCCAGCAGCTTGGTAAGCCCAGGGATGAACACTGAAGCTTTCTTT. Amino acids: CASSLVSPGMNTEAFF.

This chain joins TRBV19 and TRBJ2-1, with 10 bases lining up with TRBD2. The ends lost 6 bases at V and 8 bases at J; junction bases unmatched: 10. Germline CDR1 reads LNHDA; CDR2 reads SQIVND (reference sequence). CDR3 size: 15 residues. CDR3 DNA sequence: TGTGCCAGTAGCATCAGCGGGGGGGTTATCGATGAGCAGTTCTTC. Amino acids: CASSISGGVIDEQFF. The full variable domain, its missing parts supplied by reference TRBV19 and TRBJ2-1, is DGGITQSPKYLFRKEGQNVTLSCEQNLNHDAMYWYRQDPGQGLRLIYYSQIVNDFQKGDIAEGYSVSREKKESFPLTVTSAQKNPTAFYLCASSISGGVIDEQFFGPGTRLTVL.

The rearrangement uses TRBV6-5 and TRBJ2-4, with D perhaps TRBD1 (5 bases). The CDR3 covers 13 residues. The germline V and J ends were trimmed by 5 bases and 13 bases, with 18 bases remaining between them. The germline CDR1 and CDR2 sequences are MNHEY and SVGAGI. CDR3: CASSELQRGMQYF. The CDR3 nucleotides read TGTGCCAGCAGTGAATTGCAAAGGGGAATGCAGTACTTC.